This record looks at one T cell receptor beta chain sequence and its context. The CDR3 regions of TCR beta were amplified from RNA transcripts. First-round RT-PCR of the TCR CDR3 relied on the HTBI primer set. One entry per CDR3 protein results from TCRdb running MiXCR on the multiplex PCR reads. The sample holds approximately 690,000 distinct CDR3 sequences, around 21% seen once. PBMCs were sourced from roughly 9.3 ml fresh peripheral blood. This entry belongs to a study of T cells in Graves' hyperthyroidism and ophthalmopathy. The V gene's germline CDR1 is SEHNR and CDR2 FQNEAQ (reference sequence). This CDR3 has 13 amino acids. V shed 7 bases and J shed 8 bases, with 18 bases lying between them.

The sequenced sample was blood. The chain links TRBV7-9 to TRBJ2-7; possibly TRBD1 or TRBD2 for D (5 bases each). The receptor comes from a man aged 30 to 39 with Graves' ophthalmopathy. The CDR3 DNA reads TGTGCCAGCACCCTCGGGACCATACGCCAGCAGTACTTC. Its protein is CASTLGTIRQQYF.